These T cell receptor beta chains were read from a single sample in a study of glioma-infiltrating T cells. Via MiXCR, TCRdb re-called the multiplex PCR reads, giving one row per CDR3 protein. The data contain 300,000 to 450,000 distinct CDR3 sequences, more than 35% of them singletons. Source material: glioma tissue, nonneoplastic brain tissue, or PBMCs (not recorded which). These receptors all stem from a human donor with low-grade glioma or glioblastoma, undergoing nonglioma brain surgery, or in good health (not recorded which). Each CDR3 is given with its conserved first and last residue. The D gene is left open where the match is weak. Clone size is stated in some rows and not others, as once, few, many or a class when expanded.

j_gene: TRBJ2-1; abundance: -; d_gene: -; v_gene: TRBV4-1; CDR3nt: TGCGCCAGCAGCCGACGTGGAGGTAGACAGGAGCAGTTCTTC; CDR3aa: CASSRRGGRQEQFF
j_gene: TRBJ2-7; abundance: many; d_gene: -; v_gene: TRBV28; CDR3nt: TGTGCCACCCGTCGGCAGGGCGCCCACGAGCAGTACTTC; CDR3aa: CATRRQGAHEQYF
j_gene: TRBJ2-3; abundance: -; d_gene: TRBD2; v_gene: TRBV7-2; CDR3nt: TGCGCCAGCAGCCAAGAGCTTGAGGCTAGCGGGGGAACAGATACGCGGTATTTT; CDR3aa: CASSQELEASGGTDTRYF
j_gene: TRBJ2-1; abundance: few; d_gene: TRBD2; v_gene: TRBV6-2/TRBV6-3; CDR3nt: TGTGCCAGCAGTTTAGCGGGAGGGCCGGGCAATGAGCAGTTCTTC; CDR3aa: CASSLAGGPGNEQFF
j_gene: TRBJ1-2; abundance: -; d_gene: TRBD1; v_gene: TRBV5-1; CDR3nt: TGCGCCAGCAGCATCGTCCGGACAGGGATATACACCTTC; CDR3aa: CASSIVRTGIYTF
j_gene: TRBJ1-1; abundance: many; d_gene: TRBD1; v_gene: TRBV20-1; CDR3nt: TGCAGTGCCAAATCCCCACTGACAGGGGGTAAAACTGAAGCTTTCTTT; CDR3aa: CSAKSPLTGGKTEAFF
j_gene: TRBJ1-5; abundance: many; d_gene: TRBD1; v_gene: TRBV25-1; CDR3nt: TGTGCCAGCGGGCCGGGACAGGGGAATCAGCCCCAGCATTTT; CDR3aa: CASGPGQGNQPQHF
j_gene: TRBJ2-1; abundance: many; d_gene: -; v_gene: TRBV7-2; CDR3nt: TGTGCCAGCAGCTTAACGGGTACCATCAATGAGCAGTTCTTC; CDR3aa: CASSLTGTINEQFF
j_gene: TRBJ1-5; abundance: -; d_gene: -; v_gene: TRBV18; CDR3nt: TGTGCCAGCTCACCACAGGTCAATCAGCCCCAGCATTTT; CDR3aa: CASSPQVNQPQHF
j_gene: TRBJ1-1; abundance: -; d_gene: -; v_gene: TRBV19; CDR3nt: TGTGCCAGTACTAGGATTACTATGAACACTGAAGCTTTCTTT; CDR3aa: CASTRITMNTEAFF
j_gene: TRBJ2-7; abundance: -; d_gene: -; v_gene: TRBV3-1; CDR3nt: TGTGCCAGCAGCCAAGAGGGGGTCACTTTAAGCGGAATGGACGAGCAGTACTTC; CDR3aa: CASSQEGVTLSGMDEQYF
j_gene: TRBJ1-4; abundance: -; d_gene: TRBD1; v_gene: TRBV27; CDR3nt: TGTGCCAGCCAAACAGGGGGCCGATCATTAAATGAAAAACTGTTTTTT; CDR3aa: CASQTGGRSLNEKLFF
j_gene: TRBJ1-5; abundance: few; d_gene: -; v_gene: TRBV20-1; CDR3nt: TGCAGTGCTAGAGTGGCAGGTCTTAGCAATCAGCCCCAGCATTTT; CDR3aa: CSARVAGLSNQPQHF
j_gene: TRBJ2-2; abundance: few; d_gene: -; v_gene: TRBV24-1; CDR3nt: TGTGCCACCAGTGATTTGCGCAGGGAGAACACCGGGGAGCTGTTTTTT; CDR3aa: CATSDLRRENTGELFF
j_gene: TRBJ2-5; abundance: few; d_gene: TRBD2; v_gene: TRBV2; CDR3nt: TGTGCCAGCAGCAACGGGGGGGAGACCCAGTACTTC; CDR3aa: CASSNGGETQYF
j_gene: TRBJ1-4; abundance: -; d_gene: TRBD1; v_gene: TRBV29-1; CDR3nt: TGCAGCGTAGCCGGGACAGATGATGAAAAACTGTTTTTT; CDR3aa: CSVAGTDDEKLFF
j_gene: TRBJ2-1; abundance: few; d_gene: TRBD2; v_gene: TRBV7-9; CDR3nt: TGTGCCAGCAGCCTTACTAGCGGGAAGGGTAATGAGCAGTTCTTC; CDR3aa: CASSLTSGKGNEQFF
j_gene: TRBJ2-1; abundance: few; d_gene: -; v_gene: TRBV20-1; CDR3nt: TGCAGTGCTCGGGTCCCGCGGGGTGAGCAGTTCTTC; CDR3aa: CSARVPRGEQFF
j_gene: TRBJ2-1; abundance: -; d_gene: -; v_gene: TRBV6-6; CDR3nt: TGTGCCAGCAGTATGTGGTCTAGCGCCGACAATGAGCATTTCTTC; CDR3aa: CASSMWSSADNEHFF
j_gene: TRBJ1-2; abundance: many; d_gene: TRBD1; v_gene: TRBV6-1; CDR3nt: TGTGCCAGCAGCTCCGACAGGGGAGGGTATGGCTACACCTTC; CDR3aa: CASSSDRGGYGYTF
j_gene: TRBJ2-1; abundance: few; d_gene: TRBD1; v_gene: TRBV20-1; CDR3nt: TGCAGTGCTAGTGCGGGACAGGGCTCCTACAATGAGCAGTTCTTC; CDR3aa: CSASAGQGSYNEQFF
j_gene: TRBJ1-5; abundance: -; d_gene: -; v_gene: TRBV30; CDR3nt: TGTGCCTGGAGCCCCCAGGGCGATCAGCCCCAGCATTTT; CDR3aa: CAWSPQGDQPQHF
j_gene: TRBJ1-1; abundance: few; d_gene: -; v_gene: TRBV19; CDR3nt: TGTGCCAGTCATCGTTCGAGGAACACATACACTGAAGCTTTCTTT; CDR3aa: CASHRSRNTYTEAFF
j_gene: TRBJ2-7; abundance: -; d_gene: TRBD1; v_gene: TRBV5-4; CDR3nt: TGTGCCAGCAGCTCGGTGACAGGGCCCGAGCAGTACTTC; CDR3aa: CASSSVTGPEQYF
j_gene: TRBJ1-2; abundance: -; d_gene: -; v_gene: TRBV4-1; CDR3nt: TGCGCCAGCAGCCAGACGGGACTTGATGGCTACACCTTC; CDR3aa: CASSQTGLDGYTF
j_gene: TRBJ2-1; abundance: many; d_gene: -; v_gene: TRBV7-2; CDR3nt: TGTGCCAGCAGCCATAACCGAGGACCTTACAATGAGCAGTTCTTC; CDR3aa: CASSHNRGPYNEQFF
j_gene: TRBJ2-1; abundance: -; d_gene: TRBD1; v_gene: TRBV10-2; CDR3nt: TGCGCCAGCAGAACGACAGGGGCCTACAATGAGCAGTTCTTC; CDR3aa: CASRTTGAYNEQFF
j_gene: TRBJ2-7; abundance: -; d_gene: -; v_gene: TRBV28; CDR3nt: TGTGCCAGCAATTCGGACAGCAAAGAAATCGAGAACGAGCAGTACTTC; CDR3aa: CASNSDSKEIENEQYF
j_gene: TRBJ1-2; abundance: few; d_gene: -; v_gene: TRBV15; CDR3nt: TGTGCCACCAGCAGATCTAGTACCTATGGCTACACCTTC; CDR3aa: CATSRSSTYGYTF
j_gene: TRBJ2-1; abundance: -; d_gene: -; v_gene: TRBV20-1; CDR3nt: TGCAGTGCTAGAGGCGGATTCCATGAGCAGTTCTTC; CDR3aa: CSARGGFHEQFF
j_gene: TRBJ2-1; abundance: -; d_gene: TRBD1; v_gene: TRBV19; CDR3nt: TGTGCCAGTAGTCGGGGTCCGGGACAGAAGGGTACAAATGAGCAGTTCTTC; CDR3aa: CASSRGPGQKGTNEQFF
j_gene: TRBJ2-7; abundance: few; d_gene: TRBD1; v_gene: TRBV27; CDR3nt: TGTGCCAGCAGTTCCCTCCACGGGACAGGGAACTACGAGCAGTACTTC; CDR3aa: CASSSLHGTGNYEQYF
j_gene: TRBJ2-5; abundance: -; d_gene: TRBD1; v_gene: TRBV20-1; CDR3nt: TGCAGTGCCTCAAGACAGGGGTCGCCACAAGAGACCCAGTACTTC; CDR3aa: CSASRQGSPQETQYF
j_gene: TRBJ1-4; abundance: few; d_gene: -; v_gene: TRBV25-1; CDR3nt: TGTGCCAGCGTTAAGGGTGAAAAACTGTTTTTT; CDR3aa: CASVKGEKLFF
j_gene: TRBJ2-1; abundance: -; d_gene: TRBD1; v_gene: TRBV10-3; CDR3nt: TGTGCCATCAGGACAGGGGGGAACGAGCAGTTCTTC; CDR3aa: CAIRTGGNEQFF
j_gene: TRBJ2-7; abundance: many; d_gene: -; v_gene: TRBV6-1; CDR3nt: TGTGCCAGCAGTGTGGCGGGCACCTACGAGCAGTACTTC; CDR3aa: CASSVAGTYEQYF
j_gene: TRBJ1-5; abundance: once; d_gene: -; v_gene: TRBV28; CDR3nt: TGTGCCGGCAGCCTTGGGGGGGGAAATGACCAGCCCCAGCATTTT; CDR3aa: CAGSLGGGNDQPQHF
j_gene: TRBJ2-7; abundance: once; d_gene: -; v_gene: TRBV20-1; CDR3nt: TGCAGTGCTCGGAAACAGGGTAGGGTCTACGAGGAGTACTTC; CDR3aa: CSARKQGRVYEEYF
j_gene: TRBJ2-7; abundance: -; d_gene: -; v_gene: TRBV18; CDR3nt: TGTGCCAGCTCACCACTGGACAGAGTCTACGAGCAGTACTTC; CDR3aa: CASSPLDRVYEQYF
j_gene: TRBJ1-1; abundance: -; d_gene: -; v_gene: TRBV7-9; CDR3nt: TGTGCCAGCAGTCCGCAGCTTAACACTGAAGCTTTCTTT; CDR3aa: CASSPQLNTEAFF
j_gene: TRBJ2-7; abundance: -; d_gene: TRBD1; v_gene: TRBV11-2; CDR3nt: TGTGCCAGCAGCCTGCCGGGACAGGGATCCCACGAGCAGTACTTC; CDR3aa: CASSLPGQGSHEQYF
j_gene: TRBJ1-5; abundance: few; d_gene: -; v_gene: TRBV7-9; CDR3nt: TGTGCCAGCAGCTTAGGACCCGGGAGCAATCAGCCCCAGCATTTT; CDR3aa: CASSLGPGSNQPQHF
j_gene: TRBJ2-3; abundance: -; d_gene: TRBD2; v_gene: TRBV27; CDR3nt: TGTGCCAGCAGTTTATCGGGGGGAGGGTCAGTAGATACGCAGTATTTT; CDR3aa: CASSLSGGGSVDTQYF
j_gene: TRBJ1-5; abundance: -; d_gene: -; v_gene: TRBV20-1; CDR3nt: TGCAGTACCCGTCGACCAATTAGCAATCAGCCCCAGCATTTT; CDR3aa: CSTRRPISNQPQHF
j_gene: TRBJ2-3; abundance: -; d_gene: TRBD1; v_gene: TRBV2; CDR3nt: TGTGCCAGCAGTGACCCCCCGGACAGGGTTACAGATACGAAGTATTTT; CDR3aa: CASSDPPDRVTDTKYF
j_gene: TRBJ1-2; abundance: few; d_gene: -; v_gene: TRBV7-6; CDR3nt: TGTGCCAGCAGCTTAGAGGACGGCTATGGCTACACCTTC; CDR3aa: CASSLEDGYGYTF